The 13 T cell receptor beta chains listed next were all sequenced from one sample in a study of blood T cell repertoires in COVID-19. Sequencing was performed with immunoSEQ multiplex PCR; in TCRdb, only in-frame clones are kept and a portion is missing. The table includes some 140,000 clones, about 85% detected once. Sequenced sample: peripheral blood. Receptor source: a human donor in a cohort sampled during active COVID-19.

The chain uses TRBV6-6 and TRBJ2-5, with D possibly TRBD1 on 6 matching bases. The germline V gene has CDR1 MNHNY and CDR2 SVGAGI (reference sequence). The length of the CDR3 is 14 residues. The V and J ends lost 3 bases and 7 bases respectively, with 15 bases between them. The CDR3 spells CASSYRDTQRTQYF. In DNA form, the CDR3 reads TGTGCCAGCAGTTATAGGGACACCCAACGGACCCAGTACTTC.

The gene calls are TRBV18 and TRBJ1-4; TRBD1 matches at 11 bases. Germline-derived CDR1 and CDR2 are KGHSH and LQKENI. This CDR3 is 15 amino acids long. The junction had 1 base not matched to a gene; V was cut back by 1 base and J by 6 bases. Here the CDR3 reads CASSPRTGGDEKLFF. The CDR3 nucleotides read TGTGCCAGCTCACCACGGACAGGGGGCGATGAAAAACTGTTTTTT.

The CDR3 sequence: CASSYSREGHEQFF. CDR3 coding DNA: TGTGCCAGCAGTTACTCGCGGGAGGGCCATGAGCAGTTCTTC. J is TRBJ2-1 and V is TRBV6-2 or TRBV6-3, with 9 bases identical to TRBD2. Germline V gives CDR1 MNHEY, CDR2 SVGEGT. CDR3 length: 14 amino acids. The V and J ends lost 0 bases and 8 bases, in that order; junction bases with no gene match: 2.

The gene calls are TRBV5-4 and TRBJ1-2, with a weak D call TRBD1 (5 bases). V gave up 0 bases and J gave up 6 bases, with 21 bases separating them. The CDR3 spans 17 residues. Germline CDR1 and CDR2: SGHNT and YYREEE (reference sequence). In DNA form, the CDR3 reads TGTGCCAGCAGCTTGGGAGAACTGGGGGGGGGATTGAATGGCTACACCTTC. As protein: CASSLGELGGGLNGYTF.

The genes are TRBV4-1 and TRBJ2-5; TRBD2 matches 8 bases. V lost 3 bases to trimming and J lost 5 bases; unmatched junction nucleotides: 8. Looked up from germline, CDR1 is MGHRA and CDR2 is YSYEKL. This CDR3 contains 15 residues. CDR3 sequence: CASSQGRGLVETQYF. The CDR3 DNA is TGCGCCAGCAGCCAGGGTCGGGGACTAGTCGAGACCCAGTACTTC.

The sample holds one count of this clone. V gene TRBV5-1 combines with J gene TRBJ1-6, with a tentative D call TRBD1 (6 bases). V was cut by 0 bases and J by 9 bases, with 13 bases left in between. The CDR3 is 15 residues long. Germline V gene sequence: CDR1 SGHRS, CDR2 YFSETQ. The CDR3 region is CASSLEGGGGSPLHF. The DNA for the CDR3 is TGCGCCAGCAGCTTGGAGGGGGGGGGCGGTTCACCCCTCCACTTT.

This rearrangement joins TRBV19 to TRBJ2-3; 10 positions match TRBD2. Germline V CDR1 and CDR2: LNHDA, SQIVND (reference sequence). The CDR3 totals 17 residues. The junction had 8 bases not matched to a gene; V was cut back by 5 bases and J by 0 bases. Here the CDR3 reads CASSGGSGRLSTDTQYF. In DNA, the CDR3 is TGTGCCAGTAGTGGGGGTAGCGGGAGGCTTAGCACAGATACGCAGTATTTT.

The genes are TRBV6-6 and TRBJ1-1, with D tentatively TRBD1 (6 bases). V was clipped by 9 bases and J by 4 bases, with 15 bases between them. Germline lookup yields CDR1 MNHNY and CDR2 SVGAGI (reference sequence). The CDR3 totals 13 residues. CDR3 protein: CASADGGSTEAFF. The CDR3 DNA is TGTGCCAGTGCAGATGGGGGCAGCACTGAAGCTTTCTTT.

The chain couples TRBV29-1 to TRBJ2-1; D uncertain. V lost 4 bases and J 5 bases, leaving 9 bases between the germline ends. CDR1 is SQVTM and CDR2 is ANQGSEA in the germline V gene. The CDR3 spans 12 residues. This CDR3 reads CSVGNSNNEQFF. For the CDR3, the DNA is TGCAGCGTTGGCAACTCAAACAATGAGCAGTTCTTC.

The chain links TRBV4-3 to TRBJ1-3; 7 bases are a match to TRBD1. The CDR3 is 21 amino acids. Germline V lookup: CDR1 LGHNA, CDR2 YSLEER. The V gene end was trimmed by 0 bases and the J gene end by 0 bases; junction bases not matched to a gene: 17. CDR3 in amino acids: CASSQDLKRQGTGLSGNTIYF. The CDR3 DNA sequence: TGCGCCAGCAGCCAAGACCTAAAGAGACAGGGCACGGGTCTCTCTGGAAACACCATATATTTT.

The chain carries TRBV19 and TRBJ2-1; 10 nucleotides match TRBD2. The germline V gene has CDR1 LNHDA and CDR2 SQIVND (reference sequence). The CDR3 extends over 15 amino acids. Losses at the gene ends were 6 bases for V and 7 bases for J; bases not matched to a gene: 9. CDR3 region: CASRHPGLAWNEQFF. The CDR3 coding sequence is TGTGCCAGTAGACATCCGGGACTAGCGTGGAATGAGCAGTTCTTC. Full variable domain (rest looked up from reference TRBV19 and TRBJ2-1): DGGITQSPKYLFRKEGQNVTLSCEQNLNHDAMYWYRQDPGQGLRLIYYSQIVNDFQKGDIAEGYSVSREKKESFPLTVTSAQKNPTAFYLCASRHPGLAWNEQFFGPGTRLTVL.

The chain couples TRBV7-8 to TRBJ2-3, with D tentatively TRBD2 (6 bases). Germline V gene sequence: CDR1 SGHVS, CDR2 FQNEAQ. The CDR3 has 14 residues. V was shortened by 6 bases and J by 5 bases, with 15 bases between the two germline ends. This chain's CDR3 is CASRMGGAVDTQYF. The CDR3 nucleotides read TGTGCCAGCAGGATGGGGGGAGCTGTAGATACGCAGTATTTT.

The V and J genes are TRBV7-2 and TRBJ1-1; D possibly corresponds to TRBD1 (6 bases). The CDR3 consists of 14 residues. V lost 5 bases and J lost 1, with 11 bases in between. Germline-derived CDR1 and CDR2 are SGHTA and FQGNSA. CDR3 in amino acids: CASSRQAENTEAFF. CDR3 DNA: TGTGCCAGCAGCAGACAGGCGGAGAACACTGAAGCTTTCTTT.